The text below deals with one T cell receptor (beta chain). The entry originates in a study of blood T cell repertoires in COVID-19. Across the whole study: The study drew acute and convalescent COVID-19 samples from the United States, Italy and Spain.

Enrolled during active infection, Seattle patients were then followed longitudinally. Sequencing used immunoSEQ multiplex PCR; TCRdb keeps in-frame clones, though not all of them. The sample lists hundreds of thousands of clones, around 88% occurring once. This receptor was taken from a woman in her twenties or thirties with COVID-19, enrolled during active disease. Source material: peripheral blood.

CDR3 DNA sequence: TGTGCCAGCAGTTCGACTAGCGGGGGGTTCCAAGAGACCCAGTACTTC. Translated, it gives CASSSTSGGFQETQYF. The gene calls are TRBV6-6 and TRBJ2-5; 13 nucleotides match TRBD2. After removal of 4 bases from V and 1 base from J, the junction contained 3 bases not matched to a gene. The length of the CDR3 is 16 residues. Germline CDR1 MNHNY, CDR2 SVGAGI (reference sequence).